The clone carrying this T cell receptor beta chain was seen ten or more times. As yet, its antigen is unknown. The germline V gene has CDR1 MNHNS and CDR2 SASEGT. This CDR3 is built from 12 residues. Trimming took 4 bases from V and 4 from J, leaving 7 bases between them. The data are from a study of breast tumors, draining lymph nodes, adjacent tissues. Samples came from axillary lymph nodes draining the breast cancer. TCRdb processed the multiplex PCR reads anew with MiXCR; each CDR3 protein has one entry. This table holds 70,000 to 95,000 distinct CDR3 sequences, about 20% found once. Broader study findings: Tumor T cell lymph node origin was a supported hypothesis, not proven.

The origin of this receptor is a female donor with breast cancer. Some clones in this sample may be carry-over from other donors' samples. The chain combines TRBV6-1 with TRBJ1-2, with unresolved D. The sample taken for sequencing was axillary lymph node tissue. The CDR3 region is CASSGSFYGYTF. CDR3 bases: TGTGCCAGCAGTGGAAGCTTCTATGGCTACACCTTC.